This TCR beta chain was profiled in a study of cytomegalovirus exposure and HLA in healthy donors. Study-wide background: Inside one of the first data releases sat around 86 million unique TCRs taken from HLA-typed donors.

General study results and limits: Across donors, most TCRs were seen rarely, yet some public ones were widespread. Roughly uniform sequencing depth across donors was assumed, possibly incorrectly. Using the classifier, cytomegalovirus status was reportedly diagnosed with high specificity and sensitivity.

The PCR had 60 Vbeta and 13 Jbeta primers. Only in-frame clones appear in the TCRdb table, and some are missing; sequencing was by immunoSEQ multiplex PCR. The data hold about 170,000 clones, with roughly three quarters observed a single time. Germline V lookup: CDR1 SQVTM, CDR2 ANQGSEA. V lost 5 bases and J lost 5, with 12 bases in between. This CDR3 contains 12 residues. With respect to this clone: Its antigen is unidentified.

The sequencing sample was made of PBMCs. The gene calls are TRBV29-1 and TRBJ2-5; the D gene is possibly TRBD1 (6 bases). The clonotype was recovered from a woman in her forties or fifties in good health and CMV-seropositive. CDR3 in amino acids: CSVKDSLETQYF. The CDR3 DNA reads TGCAGCGTTAAGGACAGTTTGGAGACCCAGTACTTC.